Each of the 32 T cell receptor beta chains below was sequenced from the same sample in a study of T cell responses to AZD1222 COVID-19 vaccine. Using immunoSEQ multiplex PCR, the repertoire was profiled, and TCRdb retains in-frame clones only, with some absent. The sample records approximately 94,000 clones, about 90% being singletons. The sample in question was peripheral blood, obtained on day 0 of AZD1222 vaccination. These TCRs come from an adult in good health.

This sequence joins TRBV19 and TRBJ1-1; D remains ambiguous. The V gene's germline CDR1 is LNHDA and CDR2 SQIVND (reference sequence). Trimming removed 3 bases from V and 0 bases from J, with 5 bases in between. The CDR3 loop spans 13 amino acids. The CDR3 protein is CASSITLNTEAFF. CDR3 DNA sequence: TGTGCCAGTAGTATTACGCTGAACACTGAAGCTTTCTTT.

V usage is TRBV30 and J usage is TRBJ1-5; D gene uncertain. V lost 0 bases and J lost 7, with 10 bases in between. CDR3 size: 13 residues. CDR1 GTSNPN and CDR2 SVGIG come from the germline V gene (reference sequence). The DNA for the CDR3 is TGTGCCTGGAGTGTGGGAGACAAGCAGCCCCAGCATTTT. Translating gives CAWSVGDKQPQHF.

The V and J genes are TRBV5-1 and TRBJ2-2, with 10 bases matching TRBD1. The V gene's germline CDR1 is SGHRS and CDR2 YFSETQ. The J segment lost 4 bases and the V segment lost 4 bases, leaving 4 bases of the junction unmatched. This CDR3 has 15 amino acids. DNA of the CDR3: TGCGCCAGCAGCCCAAGGACAGGGGGCACCGGGGAGCTGTTTTTT. Translation: CASSPRTGGTGELFF. The full variable domain, with the rest looked up from reference TRBV5-1 and TRBJ2-2, is KAGVTQTPRYLIKTRGQQVTLSCSPISGHRSVSWYQQTPGQGLQFLFEYFSETQRNKGNFPGRFSGRQFSNSRSEMNVSTLELGDSALYLCASSPRTGGTGELFFGEGSRLTVL.

This clone is a singleton in its sample. This rearrangement joins TRBV19 to TRBJ2-1, with 9 nucleotides matching TRBD2. The V segment lost 0 bases and the J segment 8 bases; nucleotides outside the gene matches: 5. Germline V lookup: CDR1 LNHDA, CDR2 SQIVND (reference sequence). CDR3 length: 15 residues. As DNA, the CDR3 is TGTGCCAGTAGTATAGAGGGCGGGAGGGCCTATGAGCAGTTCTTC. Translated, it gives CASSIEGGRAYEQFF.

This rearrangement joins TRBV3-1 (or the pseudogene TRBV3-2) to TRBJ2-1; the D is unclear. The CDR3 runs to 12 residues. CDR1 is LGHDT and CDR2 is YNNKEL in the germline V gene (reference sequence). The V and J ends lost 0 bases and 12 bases respectively, with 9 bases between them. The CDR3 sequence is CASSQDWMGQFF. The CDR3 region has the DNA TGTGCCAGCAGCCAAGATTGGATGGGGCAGTTCTTC.

The chain has TRBV9 and TRBJ2-1; 7 positions match TRBD2. V trimming: 3 bases; J trimming: 8 bases; junction bases outside the gene matches: 11. The CDR3 spans 15 residues. Germline V gene data show CDR1 as SGDLS and CDR2 as YYNGEE. The CDR3 loop is CASSGASGGVDEQFF. The CDR3 coding sequence is TGTGCCAGCAGCGGTGCTAGCGGAGGGGTGGATGAGCAGTTCTTC.

J is TRBJ2-2 and V is TRBV28, with D tentatively TRBD1 or TRBD2 (5 bases each). Germline V gene sequence: CDR1 MDHEN, CDR2 SYDVKM. V was shortened by 5 bases and J by 4 bases, with 11 bases between the two germline ends. The CDR3 has 14 residues. CDR3 loop: CASSQRGTTGELFF. DNA of the CDR3: TGTGCCAGCAGTCAGAGGGGTACCACCGGGGAGCTGTTTTTT.

The chain combines TRBV29-1 with TRBJ2-3, with 10 bases identical to TRBD1. This CDR3 spans 16 amino acids. V was pared by 6 bases and J by 2 bases, with 11 bases of the junction left unmatched. Germline CDR1 SQVTM, CDR2 ANQGSEA. The CDR3 region has the DNA TGCAGCGTAAGCCTTCAGACAGGGGGCTTCACAGATACGCAGTATTTT. Residues: CSVSLQTGGFTDTQYF.

This clone was detected only a few times. The rearrangement links TRBV7-9 to TRBJ1-1; TRBD1 agrees at 9 bases. The CDR3 is 15 amino acids. V trimming: 4 bases; J trimming: 4 bases; junction bases outside the gene matches: 7. Per germline, CDR1 SEHNR and CDR2 FQNEAQ (reference sequence). In nucleotides, the CDR3 is TGTGCCAGCAGCTGGGGGGACAGGGTGGGCACTGAAGCTTTCTTT. Translated, it gives CASSWGDRVGTEAFF.

This chain uses TRBV11-3 with TRBJ2-1; 10 bases line up with TRBD2. The V and J ends lost 1 base and 4 bases, in that order; junction bases with no gene match: 4. The CDR3 totals 16 residues. Germline lookup yields CDR1 SGHNT and CDR2 YENEEA. The CDR3 sequence: CASSLGLAGAYNEQFF. The CDR3 DNA sequence: TGTGCCAGCAGCTTAGGGCTAGCGGGAGCTTACAATGAGCAGTTCTTC.

The chain carries TRBV10-2 and TRBJ1-3; 7 nucleotides match TRBD1. J was trimmed by 4 bases and V by 6 bases; bases with no gene match: 15. The CDR3 covers 17 residues. Germline values: CDR1 WSHSY, CDR2 SAAADI. This chain's CDR3 is CASRPPGQLLEGNTIYF. The CDR3 coding sequence is TGCGCCAGCAGGCCCCCGGGACAGCTATTGGAGGGAAACACCATATATTTT.

The chain links TRBV5-5 to TRBJ1-4; the match to TRBD1 covers 8 bases. The CDR3 covers 14 residues. Germline values: CDR1 SGHKS, CDR2 YYEKEE (reference sequence). Germline trimming cut 4 bases from V and 4 bases from J; bases unmatched to any gene: 3. The CDR3 nucleotides read TGTGCCAGCAGCAGGACAGGGAATAATGAAAAACTGTTTTTT. Translation gives CASSRTGNNEKLFF. Full variable domain (outside the CDR3, taken from reference TRBV5-5 and TRBJ1-4): DAGVTQSPTHLIKTRGQQVTLRCSPISGHKSVSWYQQVLGQGPQFIFQYYEKEERGRGNFPDRFSARQFPNYSSELNVNALLLGDSALYLCASSRTGNNEKLFFGSGTQLSVL.

The J gene is TRBJ1-4, the V gene TRBV11-2, with D unclear. Germline assignment: CDR1 SGHAT and CDR2 FQNNGV. The V gene lost 6 bases and the J gene lost 0 bases, with 11 bases spanning the gap. The CDR3 consists of 15 residues. The DNA of the CDR3 is TGTGCCAGCAGACCCGAGATAGCAACTAATGAAAAACTGTTTTTT. It is translated as CASRPEIATNEKLFF.

The CDR3 DNA sequence: TGCGCCAGCACCAACCATAACGAGGACGAGCAGTACTTC. Residues: CASTNHNEDEQYF. The chain combines TRBV5-1 with TRBJ2-7; no firm D call. CDR3 length equals 13 residues. V lost 6 bases and J 5 bases, leaving 15 bases between the germline ends. Per the germline V gene, CDR1 is SGHRS and CDR2 is YFSETQ.

The chain is built from TRBV3-1 (or the pseudogene TRBV3-2) and TRBJ2-7; 9 positions match TRBD2. Trimming at V came to 4 bases and at J to 6 bases, leaving 7 bases not matched to a gene. CDR3 length: 14 residues. CDR1 and CDR2 (germline): LGHDT, YNNKEL (reference sequence). As DNA, the CDR3 is TGTGCCAGCAGCCTCTATAGCGGGAGCTTCGAGCAGTACTTC. Amino acid sequence: CASSLYSGSFEQYF.

This chain joins TRBV10-1 and TRBJ2-3; 9 nucleotides agree with TRBD2. Germline V CDR1 and CDR2: WNHNN, SYGVQD (reference sequence). Losses at the gene ends were 8 bases for V and 0 bases for J; bases not matched to a gene: 3. CDR3 length equals 14 residues. CDR3: CASSSGISTDTQYF. CDR3 DNA: TGCGCCAGCTCTAGCGGGATAAGCACAGATACGCAGTATTTT.

The chain employs TRBV25-1 and TRBJ2-3, with unresolved D. V was trimmed by 4 bases and J by 5 bases, leaving 7 bases between them. CDR1 and CDR2 (germline): MGHDK, SYGVNS. The CDR3 is 12 amino acids. This CDR3 is CASSAGLDTQYF. Written as DNA, the CDR3 is TGTGCCAGCAGTGCCGGGCTAGATACGCAGTATTTT.

The genes are TRBV9 and TRBJ2-2; TRBD2 matches at 7 bases. This CDR3 has 16 amino acids. V lost 4 bases and J lost 1; bases outside the gene matches: 7. Germline lookup yields CDR1 SGDLS and CDR2 YYNGEE. DNA for the CDR3: TGTGCCAGCAGCCTGCGGGGAGGGCAGAACACCGGGGAGCTGTTTTTT. As protein: CASSLRGGQNTGELFF.

V is TRBV6-1 and J is TRBJ2-4; the D gene is possibly TRBD1 (6 bases). The CDR3 loop spans 11 amino acids. The V gene lost 3 bases and the J gene lost 13 bases, with 10 bases spanning the gap. In germline, CDR1 is MNHNS, CDR2 SASEGT. The DNA of the CDR3 is TGTGCCAGCAGTGAGGGGGCTAGGCAGTACTTC. Translation gives CASSEGARQYF.

The chain has TRBV6-4 and TRBJ2-3; D unresolved. CDR3 length equals 13 residues. Germline V gene data show CDR1 as MRHNA and CDR2 as SNTAGT. Trimming shortened V by 3 bases and J by 2 bases, and 6 bases separated the two germline ends. In nucleotides, the CDR3 is TGTGCCAGCAGTGAGGGCACCACAGATACGCAGTATTTT. Its protein is CASSEGTTDTQYF.

The chain uses TRBV6-5 and TRBJ2-2; D is unresolved. Trimming took off 10 bases at V and 4 bases at J, with 16 bases between the two ends. CDR1 and CDR2 from the germline V gene are MNHEY and SVGAGI. The CDR3 totals 14 residues. CDR3 loop: CATRAWSGTGELFF. Written as DNA, the CDR3 is TGTGCCACCCGGGCCTGGTCGGGCACCGGGGAGCTGTTTTTT.

The genes are TRBV5-4 and TRBJ2-2; a weak D match, TRBD2 (6 bases). Trimming stripped 2 bases from V and 5 bases from J, with 16 bases between. Germline assignment: CDR1 SGHNT and CDR2 YYREEE (reference sequence). This CDR3 contains 16 residues. The CDR3 reads CASSFPGSAVTGELFF. CDR3 DNA sequence: TGTGCCAGCAGCTTTCCCGGGAGCGCGGTGACCGGGGAGCTGTTTTTT. Variable domain in full (rest from reference TRBV5-4 and TRBJ2-2): ETGVTQSPTHLIKTRGQQVTLRCSSQSGHNTVSWYQQALGQGPQFIFQYYREEENGRGNFPPRFSGLQFPNYSSELNVNALELDDSALYLCASSFPGSAVTGELFFGEGSRLTVL.

The CDR3 here is CAWRDEGGNQPQHF. The CDR3 DNA follows: TGTGCCTGGAGAGACGAGGGGGGCAATCAGCCCCAGCATTTT. J is TRBJ1-5 and V is TRBV30, with D maybe TRBD1 (6 bases). V lost 3 bases and J lost 2, with 11 bases in between. This CDR3 region has 14 residues. From germline, CDR1 is GTSNPN and CDR2 SVGIG (reference sequence). Complete variable domain (other parts from reference TRBV30 and TRBJ1-5): SQTIHQWPATLVQPVGSPLSLECTVEGTSNPNLYWYRQAAGRGLQLLFYSVGIGQISSEVPQNLSASRPQDRQFILSSKKLLLSDSGFYLCAWRDEGGNQPQHFGDGTRLSIL.

The chain couples TRBV6-1 to TRBJ2-7; 9 bases fit TRBD2. Germline-derived CDR1 and CDR2 are MNHNS and SASEGT. The CDR3 has 17 residues. The trim removed 3 bases at V and 6 bases at J, leaving 15 bases unmatched. CDR3 nucleotides: TGTGCCAGCAGTGATGAGGGGGCCTTAGCGGGAGTAAGCGAGCAGTACTTC. Translated: CASSDEGALAGVSEQYF.

The V call is TRBV9, the J call TRBJ1-3; D unclear. The CDR3 loop spans 15 amino acids. CDR1 and CDR2 from the germline V gene are SGDLS and YYNGEE. Trimming pared 3 bases from V and 4 bases from J, leaving 14 bases between. The CDR3 sequence: CASSGGTISGNTIYF. CDR3 DNA sequence: TGTGCCAGCAGCGGCGGTACGATAAGCGGAAACACCATATATTTT.

The rearrangement links TRBV7-2 to TRBJ2-1; 7 bases are shared with TRBD2. CDR1 and CDR2 (germline): SGHTA, FQGNSA. The CDR3 loop spans 15 amino acids. The trim removed 5 bases at V and 1 base at J, leaving 5 bases unmatched. CDR3 coding DNA: TGTGCCAGCAGCCTATTAGCGGGTTCCTACAATGAGCAGTTCTTC. Its protein is CASSLLAGSYNEQFF.

The V call is TRBV19, the J call TRBJ1-5, with 10 bases matching TRBD1. J lost 0 bases, V lost 6 bases, and 5 bases had no gene match. In germline, CDR1 is LNHDA, CDR2 SQIVND (reference sequence). The CDR3 length is 16 residues. For the CDR3, the DNA is TGTGCCAGTAGCGACAGGGGGCTCTCTAGCAATCAGCCCCAGCATTTT. Protein sequence: CASSDRGLSSNQPQHF.

The genes are TRBV30 and TRBJ2-1; D call uncertain. Trimming took off 4 bases at V and 6 bases at J, with 13 bases between the two ends. The CDR3 contains 13 residues. Germline lookup yields CDR1 GTSNPN and CDR2 SVGIG (reference sequence). The CDR3: CAWTPLRANEQFF. The DNA of the CDR3 is TGTGCCTGGACACCCTTAAGGGCCAATGAGCAGTTCTTC.

The CDR3 coding sequence is TGTGCCAGCAGTTCCCCAGACAGGGCTAACGAGCAGTACTTC. The encoded protein is CASSSPDRANEQYF. This chain connects TRBV6-5 to TRBJ2-7, with 7 positions matching TRBD1. From germline, CDR1 is MNHEY and CDR2 SVGAGI. The CDR3 contains 14 residues. The J segment lost 5 bases and the V segment lost 4 bases, leaving 8 bases of the junction unmatched.

This clone was detected a few times. This chain joins TRBV9 and TRBJ2-7; possibly TRBD1 or TRBD2 for D (5 bases each). Germline values: CDR1 SGDLS, CDR2 YYNGEE. Trimming took off 4 bases at V and 6 bases at J, with 14 bases between the two ends. CDR3 length: 13 amino acids. In nucleotides, the CDR3 is TGTGCCAGCAGCCCACATGGGGGTCTCGAGCAGTACTTC. It translates to CASSPHGGLEQYF.

The chain couples TRBV12-3 or TRBV12-4 to TRBJ1-3; no reliable D call. Deletions cut 6 bases from V and 0 bases from J, with 6 bases between. The CDR3 contains 13 residues. Here the CDR3 DNA reads TGTGCCAGCAGCATCCGCTCTGGAAACACCATATATTTT. This gives the protein CASSIRSGNTIYF.

This clone was picked up a small number of times. This chain joins TRBV5-1 and TRBJ2-2, with a tentative D call TRBD2 (6 bases). Germline CDR1 is SGHRS and CDR2 is YFSETQ. This CDR3 has 14 amino acids. V was cut by 3 bases and J by 1 base, with 7 bases left in between. CDR3 loop: CASSWGLNTGELFF. The CDR3 coding sequence is TGCGCCAGCAGCTGGGGACTGAACACCGGGGAGCTGTTTTTT.